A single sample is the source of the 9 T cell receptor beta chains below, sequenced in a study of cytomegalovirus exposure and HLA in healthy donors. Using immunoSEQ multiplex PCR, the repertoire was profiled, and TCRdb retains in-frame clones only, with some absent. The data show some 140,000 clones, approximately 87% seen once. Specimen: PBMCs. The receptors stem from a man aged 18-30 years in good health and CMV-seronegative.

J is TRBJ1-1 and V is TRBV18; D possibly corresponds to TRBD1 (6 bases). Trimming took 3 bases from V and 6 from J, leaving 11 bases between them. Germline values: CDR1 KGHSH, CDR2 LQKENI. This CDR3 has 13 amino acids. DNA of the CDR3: TGTGCCAGCTCACCCGACAGGATCTCTGAAGCTTTCTTT. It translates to CASSPDRISEAFF. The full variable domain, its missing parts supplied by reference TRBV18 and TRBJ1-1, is NAGVMQNPRHLVRRRGQEARLRCSPMKGHSHVYWYRQLPEEGLKFMVYLQKENIIDESGMPKERFSAEFPKEGPSILRIQQVVRGDSAAYFCASSPDRISEAFFGQGTRLTVV.

The CDR3 DNA reads as TGTGCCGGGGCTAGCGGGGCCCCCTCCTACGAGCAGTACTTC. Protein product: CAGASGAPSYEQYF. V is TRBV10-3 and J is TRBJ2-7; 9 positions match TRBD2. Germline lookup yields CDR1 ENHRY and CDR2 SYGVKD. The junction had 8 bases not matched to a gene; V was cut back by 11 bases and J by 0 bases. This CDR3 spans 14 amino acids.

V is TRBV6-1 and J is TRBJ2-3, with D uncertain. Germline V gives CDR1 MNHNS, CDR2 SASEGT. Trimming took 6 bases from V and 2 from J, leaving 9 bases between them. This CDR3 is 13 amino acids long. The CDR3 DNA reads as TGTGCCAGCAGACCCGAGTCCACAGATACGCAGTATTTT. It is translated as CASRPESTDTQYF.

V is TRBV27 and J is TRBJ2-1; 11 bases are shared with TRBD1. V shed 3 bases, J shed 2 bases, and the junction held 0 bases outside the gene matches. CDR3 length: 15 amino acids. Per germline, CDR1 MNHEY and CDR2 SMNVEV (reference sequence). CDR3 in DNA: TGTGCCAGCAGTTTGGGACAGGGGGCCTACAATGAGCAGTTCTTC. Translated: CASSLGQGAYNEQFF.

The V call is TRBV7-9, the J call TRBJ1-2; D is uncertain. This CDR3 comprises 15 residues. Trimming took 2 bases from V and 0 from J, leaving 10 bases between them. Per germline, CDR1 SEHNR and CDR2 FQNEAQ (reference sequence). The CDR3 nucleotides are TGTGCCAGCAGCTTATTCGAGGGTGCTAACTATGGCTACACCTTC. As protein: CASSLFEGANYGYTF.

As DNA, the CDR3 is TGTGCCTGGAGTGTACAGGGGGCCTATGGCTACACCTTC. The encoded protein is CAWSVQGAYGYTF. The chain links TRBV30 to TRBJ1-2; 9 bases agree with TRBD1. With 0 bases clipped from V and 4 bases from J, the junction kept 0 bases outside the gene matches. Germline values: CDR1 GTSNPN, CDR2 SVGIG (reference sequence). The CDR3 spans 13 residues.

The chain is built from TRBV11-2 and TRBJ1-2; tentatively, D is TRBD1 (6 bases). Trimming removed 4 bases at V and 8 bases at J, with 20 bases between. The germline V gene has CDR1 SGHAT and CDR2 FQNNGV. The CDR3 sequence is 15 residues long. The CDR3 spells CASSSIQGDLEGYTF. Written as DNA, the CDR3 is TGTGCCAGCAGCTCGATACAGGGTGACCTCGAGGGCTACACCTTC.

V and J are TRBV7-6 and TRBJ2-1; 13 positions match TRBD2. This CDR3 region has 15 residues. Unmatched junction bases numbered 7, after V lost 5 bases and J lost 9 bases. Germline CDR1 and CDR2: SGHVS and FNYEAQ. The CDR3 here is CASSAGLAGVAEQFF. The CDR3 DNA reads TGTGCCAGCAGCGCAGGACTAGCGGGAGTCGCTGAGCAGTTCTTC.

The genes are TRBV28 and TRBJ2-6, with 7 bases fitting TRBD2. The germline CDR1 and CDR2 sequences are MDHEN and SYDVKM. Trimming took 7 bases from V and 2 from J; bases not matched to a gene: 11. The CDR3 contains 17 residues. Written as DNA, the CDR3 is TGTGCCAGCAAAACTAGCGCGCAATGGCCTGGGGCCAACGTCCTGACTTTC. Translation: CASKTSAQWPGANVLTF.